This is a list of T cell receptor beta chains from one sample in a study of OX40 agonist ivuxolimab in advanced cancers. Libraries were prepared by immunoSEQ multiplex PCR; TCRdb keeps only in-frame clonotypes and omits some of them. Of approximately 70,000 clones in the sample, approximately 90% were seen once. The specimen comprised CD4+ or CD8+ T cells sorted from blood, sampled in a trial of the OX40 agonist ivuxolimab. The receptors come from an adult with an advanced solid tumor such as melanoma, head and neck, liver or kidney cancer. Both conserved end residues are part of each CDR3. A D gene is named only where the DNA matches it firmly. Clone size is stated in some rows and not others, as once, few, many or a class when expanded.

len,j_gene,abundance,v_gene,d_gene,CDR3nt,CDR3aa
13,TRBJ1-5,NA,TRBV27,NA,TGTGCCAGCAGTTTAGCCAAGAACCAGCCCCAGCATTTT,CASSLAKNQPQHF
15,TRBJ1-6,NA,TRBV5-1,NA,TGCGCCAGCAGTAGAGGCGACGGCACCCATGGGTCCCTCCACTTT,CASSRGDGTHGSLHF
15,TRBJ2-7,NA,TRBV21-1,NA,TGTGCCAGCAGCCAAAGAGGGGACTCTTCCTACGAGCAGTACTTC,CASSQRGDSSYEQYF
13,TRBJ2-7,few,TRBV18,NA,TGTGCCAGCTCACTCCGACTGAGCTACGAGCAGTACTTC,CASSLRLSYEQYF
14,TRBJ2-1,NA,TRBV10-1,NA,TGCGCCAGCAGTATGAGCGGTGCCTACAATGAGCAGTTCTTC,CASSMSGAYNEQFF
12,TRBJ2-7,NA,TRBV5-6,NA,TGTGCCAGCAGCTCGACGGGCAACGAGCAGTACTTC,CASSSTGNEQYF
13,TRBJ1-1,NA,TRBV18,TRBD1,TGTGCCAGCCGACAGGGGGAAAACACTGAAGCTTTCTTT,CASRQGENTEAFF
21,TRBJ2-3,NA,TRBV14,NA,TGTGCCAGCAGCCAAGATTTTCCGCACGCGGGTCAAGCCCTAAGCACAGATACGCAGTATTTT,CASSQDFPHAGQALSTDTQYF
11,TRBJ2-7,NA,TRBV30,NA,TGTGCCTGGAGTCCCAGGGGCGAGCAGTACTTC,CAWSPRGEQYF
19,TRBJ2-1,NA,TRBV19,TRBD2,TGTGCCAGTAGTATTTCAGCGGGTGGACTAGCAGATAACTACAATGAGCAGTTCTTC,CASSISAGGLADNYNEQFF
15,TRBJ2-2,NA,TRBV11-2,NA,TGTGCCAGCAGCTTAAGACAGGCCCGGGGCGGGGAGCTGTTTTTT,CASSLRQARGGELFF
16,TRBJ2-2,NA,TRBV6-5,TRBD2,TGTGCCAGCAGTTATGGAGCGGGAGGCCCCCGCCGGGAGCTGTTTTTT,CASSYGAGGPRRELFF
14,TRBJ1-1,NA,TRBV5-5,TRBD1,TGTGCCAGCCTCGGCTCACCAGGGGGCACTGAAGCTTTCTTT,CASLGSPGGTEAFF
16,TRBJ1-4,NA,TRBV18,TRBD1,TGTGCCAGCTCACCGGGACAGCCGAGGACTAATGAAAAACTGTTTTTT,CASSPGQPRTNEKLFF
17,TRBJ2-1,NA,TRBV5-4,TRBD2,TGTGCCAGCAGCTTGGGCGGACTAGCGGGAGGACAGAATGAGCAGTTCTTC,CASSLGGLAGGQNEQFF
16,TRBJ2-3,NA,TRBV5-4,NA,TGTGCCAGCAGCTTAGGCGGGCAGGGCAGCACAGATACGCAGTATTTT,CASSLGGQGSTDTQYF
15,TRBJ1-1,NA,TRBV6-5,NA,TGTGCCAGCAGTTACCTTAAACAGGCTAACACTGAAGCTTTCTTT,CASSYLKQANTEAFF
17,TRBJ2-3,once,TRBV10-1,TRBD2,TGCGCCAGCAGTGAGTCCCTAGCGGGAGAGTCGGCAGATACGCAGTATTTT,CASSESLAGESADTQYF
16,TRBJ2-3,NA,TRBV5-1,TRBD2,TGCGCCAGCAGCTTCGTCTCCAGCGGGAACACAGATACGCAGTATTTT,CASSFVSSGNTDTQYF
19,TRBJ2-1,once,TRBV7-8,TRBD2,TGTGCCAGCAGCAAAATTCTAGCGGGAGGACTCCAGAGCTACAATGAGCAGTTCTTC,CASSKILAGGLQSYNEQFF
14,TRBJ1-2,NA,TRBV7-2,NA,TGTGCCAGCAGCTTTGGGACATCCTCTTATGGCTACACCTTC,CASSFGTSSYGYTF
15,TRBJ2-3,NA,TRBV19,NA,TGTGCCAGTAGTATCGGGACCCAGGGCACAGATACGCAGTATTTT,CASSIGTQGTDTQYF
15,TRBJ2-1,NA,TRBV27,NA,TGTGCCAGCAGCCTGGATAGGGCTTCCTACAATGAGCAGTTCTTC,CASSLDRASYNEQFF
17,TRBJ2-2,NA,TRBV9,TRBD1,TGTGCCAGCAGCGCACCCATGGGTGACAGGGTCGCCGGGGAGCTGTTTTTT,CASSAPMGDRVAGELFF
15,TRBJ2-3,NA,TRBV18,NA,TGTGCCAGCTCACCGACGATAGCGAGCACAGATACGCAGTATTTT,CASSPTIASTDTQYF
17,TRBJ2-6,NA,TRBV6-1,TRBD1,TGTGCCAGCAGTGATATTGACAGGGCCCCTGAGGCCAACGTCCTGACTTTC,CASSDIDRAPEANVLTF
16,TRBJ2-1,NA,TRBV14,TRBD2,TGTGCCAGCAGCTATGCGGGAGGGCTTTTAATCAATGAGCAGTTCTTC,CASSYAGGLLINEQFF
16,TRBJ2-5,NA,TRBV27,TRBD2,TGTGCCAGCAGCTCCGTAGCGGGAGTAGGGCGGGAGACCCAGTACTTC,CASSSVAGVGRETQYF
13,TRBJ1-3,NA,TRBV30,NA,TGTGCCTGGAGTAAGGCGTCGGGAAACACCATATATTTT,CAWSKASGNTIYF
15,TRBJ1-4,NA,TRBV6-5,TRBD1,TGTGCCAGCAGTCGGACAGGGGGGACTAATGAAAAACTGTTTTTT,CASSRTGGTNEKLFF
14,TRBJ1-1,NA,TRBV2,TRBD1,TGTGCCAGCAGTGTCGTACAGGGGGCGAGGCGGGCTTTCTTT,CASSVVQGARRAFF
13,TRBJ1-1,NA,TRBV7-9,NA,TGTGCCAGCAGCTTAGAGGAAAGGACTGAAGCTTTCTTT,CASSLEERTEAFF
14,TRBJ1-1,NA,TRBV5-1,NA,TGCGCCAGCAGCGGTATCAGGGGAGACACTGAAGCTTTCTTT,CASSGIRGDTEAFF
14,TRBJ2-3,NA,TRBV6-6,NA,TGTGCCAGCAGACGGACATCTAGCACAGATACGCAGTATTTT,CASRRTSSTDTQYF
14,TRBJ2-2,NA,TRBV7-9,NA,TGTGCCAGCAGCTTAGTTGGACCCACCGGGGAGCTGTTTTTT,CASSLVGPTGELFF
15,TRBJ1-2,NA,TRBV5-1,NA,TGCGCCAGCAGCTTGGCCGGGGGACAAAGCTATGGCTACACCTTC,CASSLAGGQSYGYTF
14,TRBJ2-5,NA,TRBV11-2,NA,TGTGCCAGCAGCTTAGTGGGGACTGGGGAGACCCAGTACTTC,CASSLVGTGETQYF
13,TRBJ2-7,NA,TRBV29-1,TRBD1,TGCAGCGTTGAGACAGGGATCGAGTACGAGCAGTACTTC,CSVETGIEYEQYF
13,TRBJ1-2,NA,TRBV9,NA,TGTGCCAGCAGCGTAGCTCTTAGAGATGGCTACACCTTC,CASSVALRDGYTF
15,TRBJ1-5,NA,TRBV7-2,NA,TGTGCCAGCAGCTTAAGCAGGGTGGGCAATCAGCCCCAGCATTTT,CASSLSRVGNQPQHF
18,TRBJ2-1,NA,TRBV21-1,NA,TGTGCCAGCAGCGGGGCGGAGCTGGGACAGGGGGGGTACAATGAGCAGTTCTTC,CASSGAELGQGGYNEQFF
13,TRBJ1-4,NA,TRBV9,NA,TGTGCCAGCAGCGTACTACCAGAGGAAAAACTGTTTTTT,CASSVLPEEKLFF
14,TRBJ2-5,NA,TRBV30,TRBD2,TGTGCCTGGCGTGCGGGGGGGCTAGGGGAGACCCAGTACTTC,CAWRAGGLGETQYF
18,TRBJ2-1,once,TRBV7-8,TRBD2,TGTGCCAGCAGCCCTAGCCCTAGCGGGGGTTTAAGCTACAATGAGCAGTTCTTC,CASSPSPSGGLSYNEQFF
17,TRBJ2-2,NA,TRBV4-2,TRBD2,TGTGCCAGCAGCCGAGGACTAGCGGGAGGGATGGCCGGGGAGCTGTTTTTT,CASSRGLAGGMAGELFF
13,TRBJ2-2,NA,TRBV10-3,NA,TGTGCCATCATGAGACTTAACACCGGGGAGCTGTTTTTT,CAIMRLNTGELFF
13,TRBJ2-1,NA,TRBV27,NA,TGTGCCAGCAGTTCCTGGACCAAAAATGAGCAGTTCTTC,CASSSWTKNEQFF
13,TRBJ1-2,NA,TRBV18,NA,TGTGCCAGCTCACCACCGACAGCCTATGGCTACACCTTC,CASSPPTAYGYTF
14,TRBJ2-5,NA,TRBV5-1,NA,TGCGCCAGCCGCAGCGGCCCCGAGGGTGAGACCCAGTACTTC,CASRSGPEGETQYF
18,TRBJ2-2,NA,TRBV11-2,NA,TGTGCCAGCAGCTTCAGGGACTCAGGAAGTGGTGGTCGAAGGGAGCTGTTTTTT,CASSFRDSGSGGRRELFF
14,TRBJ2-5,NA,TRBV7-8,NA,TGTGCCAGCAGCTTTTACCCAGGGGGGGAGACCCAGTACTTC,CASSFYPGGETQYF
14,TRBJ1-1,NA,TRBV6-5,NA,TGTGCCAGCAGTTACGACAGCATGAACACTGAAGCTTTCTTT,CASSYDSMNTEAFF
15,TRBJ1-4,NA,TRBV4-3,NA,TGCGCCAGCAGCCCCCGGGACACGCGTAATGAAAAACTGTTTTTT,CASSPRDTRNEKLFF
17,TRBJ1-3,NA,TRBV5-1,TRBD1,TGCGCCAGCAGCATGGATATCGACAGGGGCTCTGGAAACACCATATATTTT,CASSMDIDRGSGNTIYF